This T cell receptor (beta chain) came from a study of shared clonotypes between healthy human individuals. Study-level background: Participating donors consisted of a couple of women and a few men aged 18 to 49.

CDR1 and CDR2 (germline): MRHNA, SNTAGT. The V and J ends lost 2 bases and 5 bases, in that order; junction bases with no gene match: 0. The CDR3 totals 15 residues. Profiled with immunoSEQ multiplex PCR; TCRdb holds only in-frame clones, not every one. The table has some 1 million clones, about 75% seen once; the top ten hold about 1.5%. Naive CD45RA+ and memory CD45RA-negative subsets were split from CD4+ cells. The sequencing sample was made of memory CD4+ T cells sorted from blood. Subset denoted: CD45RA-negative fraction. The receptor was isolated from a man aged 18-30 years in good health. This rearrangement joins TRBV6-4 to TRBJ2-1, with 13 nucleotides matching TRBD2. CDR3 DNA sequence: TGTGCCAGCAGTGACGGACTAGCGGGAGACAATGAGCAGTTCTTC. Amino acid sequence: CASSDGLAGDNEQFF.